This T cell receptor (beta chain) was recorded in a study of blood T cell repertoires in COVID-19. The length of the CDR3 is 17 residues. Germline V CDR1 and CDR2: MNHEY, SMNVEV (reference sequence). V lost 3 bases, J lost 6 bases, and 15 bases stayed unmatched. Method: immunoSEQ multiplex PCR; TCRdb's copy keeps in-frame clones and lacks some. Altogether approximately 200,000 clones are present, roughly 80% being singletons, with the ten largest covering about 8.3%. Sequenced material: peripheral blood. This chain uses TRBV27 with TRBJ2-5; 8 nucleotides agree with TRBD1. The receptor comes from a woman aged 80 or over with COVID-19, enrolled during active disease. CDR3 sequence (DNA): TGTGCCAGCAGTTTGTTCGGGTCGGCAGGGGGCGGTAAGACCCAGTACTTC. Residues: CASSLFGSAGGGKTQYF.